This paragraph reports one T cell receptor (beta chain). This receptor's antigen is unknown. Base quality data are lacking; no much larger clone is found one base away. The data were taken from a study of T-cell memory formation after mild COVID-19 (dated by TCRdb to the early 2020s). Looking at the study overall: TCR sequence clusters from the two donors were largely donor specific. Longitudinal TCRalpha and TCRbeta repertoire sequencing tracked T-cell clones expanding and contracting after mild COVID-19 in a couple of donors. Two young, previously healthy adult volunteers made up the cohort, one male and one female. The paper's findings and limits, for the study overall: Some responding clones were detected in pre-infection memory, which suggested that pre-existing cross-reactive memory T cells had joined the SARS-CoV-2 response. SARS-CoV-2 specificity of the second-wave clones peaking on day 37 was not confirmed. Balanced CD4/CD8 phenotypes were observed for clones contracting from day 15 to 85, whereas a bias towards CD4+ was observed for a second wave of clones expanding from day 15 to 37. Only a couple of mild cases were covered in the study, and larger cohorts including severe cases with pre-infection samples were considered necessary. Contracting CD4+ clones were located mainly in the CM and EM memory subsets, whereas CD8+ clones were found to be enriched in EMRA.

The CDR3 runs 13 residues from the cysteine to the phenylalanine. Only the CDR3 DNA is retained, 39 bases long and in frame from the first base. V is trimmed back by 5 bases and J by 6 bases, and the junction contains 1 base that no gene match accounts for. According to the germline V gene, CDR1 reads SGHRS and CDR2 reads YFSETQ. Sequencer: Illumina NovaSeq 6000. cDNA libraries for TCRalpha and TCRbeta were prepared by 5'RACE using constant-segment primers, with sample barcodes and unique molecular identifiers added. Trizol reagent was used to extract RNA from every sample. Libraries were amplified in two PCR steps, with a second sample barcode and Illumina TruSeq adapters added in the second step. The libraries were sequenced on an Illumina NovaSeq using 2 x 150 bp paired-end reads. The authors' pipeline ran thus. With migec v1.2.7, reads were demultiplexed and then collapsed into UMI-guided consensus sequences. With mixcr v2.1.11, UMI consensuses were aligned to TRA and TRB V and J templates and assembled into clonotypes. Clonotypes were classified as expanded or contracted when called significant by both edgeR and NoisET, with noise models trained on biological replicates. For edgeR calls, the cutoffs were a false discovery rate-adjusted p below 0.01 and a log2 fold-change threshold of 1. As an exploratory analysis of dynamics, max-normalized trajectories of the 1000 most abundant clonotypes were examined with PCA combined with hierarchical clustering. The CD4 or CD8 phenotype of responding clones was assigned using the separately sequenced CD4+ and CD8+ repertoires. In-frame beta chains were kept once TCRdb had trimmed the public reads at Q25 with fastp and called clones with MiXCR. Entries that share a CDR3 protein sequence are merged under the most common genes and DNA. TCRdb's processing, not the authors' own work, is the source of the V and J calls. The sample yields around 200,000 distinct CDR3 sequences; around 27% were counted once. The ten largest clones capture about an eighth of the sample.

Ficoll-Paque density gradient centrifugation was used to isolate PBMCs. The origin of this receptor is an adult woman who had mild COVID-19 (a few samples of this study predate the infection). The sample titles of this study are shuffled in the database, so cell type and time point are left out; the donor was told from shared clones. Material: PBMCs or a T cell subset sorted from them (not recorded which). The sequence is built from TRBV5-1 and TRBJ2-2; 10 of the junction bases match TRBD1. The DNA sequence reads TGCGCCAGCAGGGGACAGGGGTCCGGGGAGCTGTTTTTT. Its protein product is CASRGQGSGELFF.